The source of this T cell receptor (beta chain) is a study of T-cell reconstitution after alpha-beta-depleted transplantation in children. Unique molecular identifiers tagged the TCRbeta library. TCRdb re-derived calls from the PCR reads in MiXCR, one entry per CDR3 protein. Found here are 500,000 to 600,000 distinct CDR3 sequences, 32% of them singletons; the top ten hold about 2.3%. Germline-derived CDR1 and CDR2 are SGHKS and YYEKEE (reference sequence). There are 15 residues in the CDR3. J gave up 1 base and V 5 bases, and 7 bases lay outside the gene matches. This receptor was taken from a human donor who donated a stem cell graft to a child with aplastic anemia. The material was PBMCs from the stem cell graft donor, obtained from the stem cell graft. The chain combines TRBV5-5 with TRBJ2-7; 9 positions match TRBD1. The CDR3 loop is CASSTTGTGSYEQYF. For the CDR3, the DNA is TGTGCCAGCAGTACTACCGGGACAGGGTCCTACGAGCAGTACTTC.